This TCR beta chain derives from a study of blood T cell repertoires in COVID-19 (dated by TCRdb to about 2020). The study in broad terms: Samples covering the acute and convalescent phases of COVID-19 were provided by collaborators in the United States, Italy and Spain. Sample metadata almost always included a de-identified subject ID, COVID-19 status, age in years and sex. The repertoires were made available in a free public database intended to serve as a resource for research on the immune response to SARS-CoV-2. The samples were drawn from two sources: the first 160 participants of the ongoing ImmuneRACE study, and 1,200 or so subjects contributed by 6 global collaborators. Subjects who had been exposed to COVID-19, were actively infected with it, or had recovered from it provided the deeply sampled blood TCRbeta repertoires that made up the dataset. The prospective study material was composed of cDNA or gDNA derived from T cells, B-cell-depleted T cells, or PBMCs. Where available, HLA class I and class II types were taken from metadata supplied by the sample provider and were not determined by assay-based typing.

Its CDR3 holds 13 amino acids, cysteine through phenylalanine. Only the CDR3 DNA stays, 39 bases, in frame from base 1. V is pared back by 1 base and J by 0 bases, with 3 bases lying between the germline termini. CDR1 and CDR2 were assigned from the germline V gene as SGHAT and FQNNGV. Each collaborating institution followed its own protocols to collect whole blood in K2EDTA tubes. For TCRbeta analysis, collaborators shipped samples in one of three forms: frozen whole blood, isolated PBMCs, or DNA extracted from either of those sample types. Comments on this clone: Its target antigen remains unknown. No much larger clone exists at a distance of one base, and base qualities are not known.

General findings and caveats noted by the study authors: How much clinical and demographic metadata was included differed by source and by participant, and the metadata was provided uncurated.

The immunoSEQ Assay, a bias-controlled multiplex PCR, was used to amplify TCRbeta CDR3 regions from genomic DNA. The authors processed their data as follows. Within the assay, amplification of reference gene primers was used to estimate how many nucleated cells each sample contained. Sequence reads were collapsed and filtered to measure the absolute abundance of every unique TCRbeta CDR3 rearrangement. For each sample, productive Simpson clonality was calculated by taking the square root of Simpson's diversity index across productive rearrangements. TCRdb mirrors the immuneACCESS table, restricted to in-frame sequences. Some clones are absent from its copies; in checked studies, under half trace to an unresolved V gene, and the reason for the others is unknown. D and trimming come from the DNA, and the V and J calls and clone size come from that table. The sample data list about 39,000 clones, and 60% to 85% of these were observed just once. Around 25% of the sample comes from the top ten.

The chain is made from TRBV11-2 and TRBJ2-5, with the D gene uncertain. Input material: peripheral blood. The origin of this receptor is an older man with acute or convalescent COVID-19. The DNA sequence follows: TGTGCCAGCAGCTTAGCGTACCAAGAGACCCAGTACTTC. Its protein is CASSLAYQETQYF.